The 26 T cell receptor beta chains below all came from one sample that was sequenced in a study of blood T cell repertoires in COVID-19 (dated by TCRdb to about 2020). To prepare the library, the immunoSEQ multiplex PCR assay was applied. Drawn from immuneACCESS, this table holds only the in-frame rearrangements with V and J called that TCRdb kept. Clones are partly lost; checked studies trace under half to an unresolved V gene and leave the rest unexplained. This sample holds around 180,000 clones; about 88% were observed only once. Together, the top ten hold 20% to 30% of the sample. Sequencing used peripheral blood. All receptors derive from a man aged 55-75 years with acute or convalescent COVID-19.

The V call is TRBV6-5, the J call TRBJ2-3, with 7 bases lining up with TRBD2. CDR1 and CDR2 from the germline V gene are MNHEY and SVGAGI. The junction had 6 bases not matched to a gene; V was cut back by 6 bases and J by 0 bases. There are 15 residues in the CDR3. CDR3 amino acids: CASSGTSASTDTQYF. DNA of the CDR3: TGTGCCAGCAGCGGTACTAGCGCTAGCACAGATACGCAGTATTTT.

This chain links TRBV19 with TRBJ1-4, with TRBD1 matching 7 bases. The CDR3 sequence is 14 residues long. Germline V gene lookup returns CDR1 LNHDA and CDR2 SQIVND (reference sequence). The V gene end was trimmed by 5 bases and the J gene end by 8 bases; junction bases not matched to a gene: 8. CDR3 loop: CASSSGQAREKLFF. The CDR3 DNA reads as TGTGCCAGTAGTTCCGGACAGGCCAGGGAAAAACTGTTTTTT.

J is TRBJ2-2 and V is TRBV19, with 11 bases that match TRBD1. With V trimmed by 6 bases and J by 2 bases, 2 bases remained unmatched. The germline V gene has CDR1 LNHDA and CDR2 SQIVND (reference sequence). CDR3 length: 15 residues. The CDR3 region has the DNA TGTGCCAGTAGGGGGACAGGGGGAAACACCGGGGAGCTGTTTTTT. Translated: CASRGTGGNTGELFF.

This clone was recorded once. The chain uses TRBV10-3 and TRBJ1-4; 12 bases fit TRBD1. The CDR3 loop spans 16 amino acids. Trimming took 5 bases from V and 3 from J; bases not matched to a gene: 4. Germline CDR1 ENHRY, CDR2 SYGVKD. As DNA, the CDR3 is TGTGCCATCAGTCCGGGACAGGGGGCCTCTAATGAAAAACTGTTTTTT. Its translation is CAISPGQGASNEKLFF.

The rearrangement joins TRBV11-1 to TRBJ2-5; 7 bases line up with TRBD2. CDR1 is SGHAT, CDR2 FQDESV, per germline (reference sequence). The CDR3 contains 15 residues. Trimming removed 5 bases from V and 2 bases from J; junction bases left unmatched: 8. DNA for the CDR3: TGTGCCAGCAGCACACAGTCGGGAGGACAAGAGACCCAGTACTTC. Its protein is CASSTQSGGQETQYF.

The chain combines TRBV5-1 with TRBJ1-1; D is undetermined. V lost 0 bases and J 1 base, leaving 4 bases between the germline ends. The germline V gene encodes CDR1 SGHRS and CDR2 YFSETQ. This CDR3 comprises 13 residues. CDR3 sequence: CASSLERNTEAFF. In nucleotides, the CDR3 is TGCGCCAGCAGCTTGGAGCGGAACACTGAAGCTTTCTTT.

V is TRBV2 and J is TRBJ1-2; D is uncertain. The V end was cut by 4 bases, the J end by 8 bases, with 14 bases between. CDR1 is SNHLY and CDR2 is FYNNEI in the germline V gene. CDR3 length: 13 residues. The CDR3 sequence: CASSVDSTEGYTF. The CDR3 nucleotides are TGTGCCAGCAGTGTGGACTCCACGGAGGGCTACACCTTC.

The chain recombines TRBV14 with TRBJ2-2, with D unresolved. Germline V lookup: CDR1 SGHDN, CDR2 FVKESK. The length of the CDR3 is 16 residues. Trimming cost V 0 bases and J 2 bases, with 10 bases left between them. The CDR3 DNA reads TGTGCCAGCAGCCAAGATAACGGAGCTAACACCGGGGAGCTGTTTTTT. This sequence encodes CASSQDNGANTGELFF. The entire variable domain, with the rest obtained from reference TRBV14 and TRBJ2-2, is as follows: EAGVTQFPSHSVIEKGQTVTLRCDPISGHDNLYWYRRVMGKEIKFLLHFVKESKQDESGMPNNRFLAERTGGTYSTLKVQPAELEDSGVYFCASSQDNGANTGELFFGEGSRLTVL.

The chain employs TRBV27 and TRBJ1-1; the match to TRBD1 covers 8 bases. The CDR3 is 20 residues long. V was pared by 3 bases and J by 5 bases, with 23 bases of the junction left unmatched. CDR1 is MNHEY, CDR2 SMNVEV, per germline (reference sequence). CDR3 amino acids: CASSFHYENRLQGASTEAFF. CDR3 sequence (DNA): TGTGCCAGCAGTTTTCATTACGAAAATAGGCTCCAGGGGGCCTCAACTGAAGCTTTCTTT.

The CDR3 coding sequence is TGTGCCAGCAGCTTAAGGACGGGGGGACAGGGGGAGACCCAGTACTTC. This translates into CASSLRTGGQGETQYF. The rearrangement links TRBV7-2 to TRBJ2-5; 10 nucleotides agree with TRBD1. This CDR3 has 16 amino acids. Germline-derived CDR1 and CDR2 are SGHTA and FQGNSA. The ends lost 2 bases at V and 5 bases at J; junction bases unmatched: 8.

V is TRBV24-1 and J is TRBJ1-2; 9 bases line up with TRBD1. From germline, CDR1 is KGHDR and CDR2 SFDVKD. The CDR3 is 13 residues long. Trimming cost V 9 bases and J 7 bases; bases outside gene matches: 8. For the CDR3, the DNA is TGTGCCACCGGTGGGACAGGGAACGCTGGCTACACCTTC. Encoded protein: CATGGTGNAGYTF.

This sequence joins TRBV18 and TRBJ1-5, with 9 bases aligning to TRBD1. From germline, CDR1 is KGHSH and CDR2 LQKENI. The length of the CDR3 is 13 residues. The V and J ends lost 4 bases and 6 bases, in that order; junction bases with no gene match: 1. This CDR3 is CASSLTGGQPQHF. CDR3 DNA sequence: TGTGCCAGCTCACTGACAGGGGGTCAGCCCCAGCATTTT.

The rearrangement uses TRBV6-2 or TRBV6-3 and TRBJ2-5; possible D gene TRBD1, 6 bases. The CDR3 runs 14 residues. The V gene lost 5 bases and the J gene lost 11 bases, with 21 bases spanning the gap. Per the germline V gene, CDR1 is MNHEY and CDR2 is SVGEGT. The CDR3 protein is CASSHFGQPGNQYF. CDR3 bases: TGTGCCAGCAGTCACTTTGGACAGCCTGGGAATCAGTACTTC.

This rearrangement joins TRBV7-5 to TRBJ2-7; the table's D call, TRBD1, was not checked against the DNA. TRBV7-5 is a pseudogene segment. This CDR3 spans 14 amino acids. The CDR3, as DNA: TGTGCCAGAAGCCGGGACAGGCCTGGCTACGAGCAGTACGTC. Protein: CARSRDRPGYEQYV.

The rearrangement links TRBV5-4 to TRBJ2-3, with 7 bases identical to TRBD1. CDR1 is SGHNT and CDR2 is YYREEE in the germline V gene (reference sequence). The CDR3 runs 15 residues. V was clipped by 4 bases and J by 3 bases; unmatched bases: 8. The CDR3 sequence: CASSQGSGGTDTQYF. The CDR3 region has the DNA TGTGCCAGCAGCCAGGGGTCAGGGGGAACAGATACGCAGTATTTT.

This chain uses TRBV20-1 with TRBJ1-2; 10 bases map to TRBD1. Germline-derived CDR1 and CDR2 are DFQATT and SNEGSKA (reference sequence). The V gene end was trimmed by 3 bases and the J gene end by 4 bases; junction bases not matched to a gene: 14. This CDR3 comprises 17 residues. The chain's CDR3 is CSASSPPTGGLGYGYTF. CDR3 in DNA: TGCAGTGCTAGTTCCCCTCCGACAGGGGGCTTGGGCTATGGCTACACCTTC.

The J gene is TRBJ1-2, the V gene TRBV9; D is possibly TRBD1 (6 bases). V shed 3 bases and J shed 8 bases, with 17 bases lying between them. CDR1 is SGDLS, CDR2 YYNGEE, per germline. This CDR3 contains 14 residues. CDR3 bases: TGTGCCAGCAGCGCACTTGGGGGGGCTCGAGGCTACACCTTC. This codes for CASSALGGARGYTF.

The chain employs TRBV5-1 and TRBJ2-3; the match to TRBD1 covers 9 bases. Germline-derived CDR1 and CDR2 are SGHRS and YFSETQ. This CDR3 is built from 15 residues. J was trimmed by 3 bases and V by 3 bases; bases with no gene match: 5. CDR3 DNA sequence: TGCGCCAGCAGCTATACAGGGGGCGGGACAGATACGCAGTATTTT. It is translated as CASSYTGGGTDTQYF.

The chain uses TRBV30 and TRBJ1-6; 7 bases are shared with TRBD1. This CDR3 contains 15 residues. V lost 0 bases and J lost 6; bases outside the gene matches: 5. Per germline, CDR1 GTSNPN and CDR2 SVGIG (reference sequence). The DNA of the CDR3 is TGTGCCTGGAGTGTACGAACAGGGGTTAATTCACCCCTCCACTTT. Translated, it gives CAWSVRTGVNSPLHF.

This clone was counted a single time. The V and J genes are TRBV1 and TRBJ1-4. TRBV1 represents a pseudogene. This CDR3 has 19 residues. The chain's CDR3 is CTSSQDGETDSPTNEKLFF. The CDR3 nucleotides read TGCACCAGCAGCCAAGATGGCGAGACGGACTCACCAACTAATGAAAAACTGTTTTTT.

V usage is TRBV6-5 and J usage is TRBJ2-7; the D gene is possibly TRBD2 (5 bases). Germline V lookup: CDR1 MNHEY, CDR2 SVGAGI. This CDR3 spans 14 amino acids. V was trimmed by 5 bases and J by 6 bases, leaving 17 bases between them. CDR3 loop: CASSTRTEASEQYV. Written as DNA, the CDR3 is TGTGCCAGCAGTACCCGGACGGAGGCAAGCGAGCAGTACGTC.

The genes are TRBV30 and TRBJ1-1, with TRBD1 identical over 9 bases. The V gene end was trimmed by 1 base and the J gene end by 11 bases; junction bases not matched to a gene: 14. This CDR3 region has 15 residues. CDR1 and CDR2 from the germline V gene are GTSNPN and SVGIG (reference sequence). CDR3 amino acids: CAWSAPPTGGFRAFF. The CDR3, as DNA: TGTGCCTGGAGTGCCCCCCCGACAGGGGGTTTTAGGGCTTTCTTT.

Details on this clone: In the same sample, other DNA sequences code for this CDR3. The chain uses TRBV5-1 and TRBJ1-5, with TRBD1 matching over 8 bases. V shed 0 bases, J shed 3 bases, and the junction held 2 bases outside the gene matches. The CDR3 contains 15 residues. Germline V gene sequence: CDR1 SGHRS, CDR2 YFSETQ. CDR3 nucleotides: TGCGCCAGCAGCTTGGCGGGACAGGTCAATCAGCCCCAGCATTTT. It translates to CASSLAGQVNQPQHF.

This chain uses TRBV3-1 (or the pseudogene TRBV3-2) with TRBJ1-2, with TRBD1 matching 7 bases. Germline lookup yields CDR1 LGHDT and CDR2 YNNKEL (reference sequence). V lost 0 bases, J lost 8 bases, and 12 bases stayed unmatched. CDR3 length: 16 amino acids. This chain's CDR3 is CASSQEMPGQTAGYTF. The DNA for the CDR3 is TGTGCCAGCAGCCAAGAAATGCCGGGACAGACGGCCGGCTACACCTTC.

Here the CDR3 DNA reads TGCGCCAGCAGCTTAGGAGACAGCCTAACCTATGGCTACACCTTC. It encodes CASSLGDSLTYGYTF. The rearrangement links TRBV5-1 to TRBJ1-2; a possible D gene is TRBD1 (5 bases). Looked up from germline, CDR1 is SGHRS and CDR2 is YFSETQ. The length of the CDR3 is 15 residues. Deletions cut 2 bases from V and 4 bases from J, with 15 bases between.

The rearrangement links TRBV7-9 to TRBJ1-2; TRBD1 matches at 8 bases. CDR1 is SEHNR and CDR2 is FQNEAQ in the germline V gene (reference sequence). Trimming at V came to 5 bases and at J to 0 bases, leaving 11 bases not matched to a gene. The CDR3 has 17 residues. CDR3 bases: TGTGCCAGCAGCCCAACAGGACAGGGAGGCCCTAACTATGGCTACACCTTC. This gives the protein CASSPTGQGGPNYGYTF.